The next 11 T cell receptor beta chains were all read from a single sample in a study of blood T cell repertoires in COVID-19. The method was immunoSEQ multiplex PCR; TCRdb's version includes in-frame clones alone and lacks a portion of them. The table has approximately 250,000 clones, approximately 90% seen once. Sequencing was done on a sample of PBMCs or T cells enriched from blood (not recorded which). The receptors were sampled from a woman in her twenties or thirties who had recovered from COVID-19.

In the case of this clone: Relative to the germline gene, one junction end is altered; a read error may explain this. The rearrangement uses TRBV11-2 and TRBJ2-1, with D possibly matching TRBD1 (5 bases). This CDR3 contains 14 residues. The germline CDR1 and CDR2 sequences are SGHAT and FQNNGV. CDR3 loop: CASSVDSLPNEQFF. The CDR3 nucleotides are TGTGCCAGCAGCGTAGACAGTTTACCCAATGAGCAGTTCTTC.

The chain employs TRBV7-8 and TRBJ1-1, with 8 bases lining up with TRBD1. The CDR3 totals 14 residues. Germline CDR1 and CDR2: SGHVS and FQNEAQ. V shed 5 bases, J shed 6 bases, and the junction held 8 bases outside the gene matches. The CDR3 sequence is CASSQDRGYAEAFF. In DNA form, the CDR3 reads TGTGCCAGCAGCCAAGACAGGGGTTACGCTGAAGCTTTCTTT.

This chain uses TRBV7-8 with TRBJ1-6; 8 nucleotides line up with TRBD1. There are 20 residues in the CDR3. CDR1 is SGHVS, CDR2 FQNEAQ, per germline. V shed 2 bases and J 6 bases; nucleotides not matched to a gene: 18. The CDR3 is CASSLRGGQGEIGFNSPLHF. The DNA of the CDR3 is TGTGCCAGCAGCTTAAGGGGCGGACAGGGAGAAATTGGATTTAATTCACCCCTCCACTTT.

The J gene is TRBJ1-1, the V gene TRBV5-1; 9 nucleotides agree with TRBD1. Germline lookup yields CDR1 SGHRS and CDR2 YFSETQ. V shed 2 bases, J shed 5 bases, and the junction held 10 bases outside the gene matches. This CDR3 comprises 16 residues. The CDR3 protein is CASSLGPQGAGTEAFF. CDR3 DNA sequence: TGCGCCAGCAGCTTAGGTCCACAGGGGGCTGGGACTGAAGCTTTCTTT.

Points on this clone: The sample carries other DNA sequences with the same CDR3. The V call is TRBV12-3 or TRBV12-4, the J call TRBJ2-5; D is undetermined. V shed 2 bases and J shed 4 bases, with 2 bases lying between them. The CDR3 has 11 residues. CDR3 coding DNA: TGTGCCAGCAGTTTACGAGAGACCCAGTACTTC. Its translation is CASSLRETQYF.

V is TRBV4-1 and J is TRBJ2-1, with a possible D match to TRBD1 (6 bases). Germline assignment: CDR1 MGHRA and CDR2 YSYEKL. The CDR3 loop spans 15 amino acids. V was trimmed by 2 bases and J by 0 bases, leaving 8 bases between them. This chain's CDR3 is CASSQQGNSYNEQFF. In DNA form, the CDR3 reads TGCGCCAGCAGCCAACAGGGGAACTCCTACAATGAGCAGTTCTTC.

The V gene is TRBV4-1, the J gene TRBJ2-7, with TRBD2 matching over 7 bases. Per germline, CDR1 MGHRA and CDR2 YSYEKL. This CDR3 spans 15 amino acids. After removal of 1 base from V and 3 bases from J, the junction contained 6 bases not matched to a gene. CDR3 region: CASSQVISSGYEQYF. DNA for the CDR3: TGCGCCAGCAGCCAAGTAATCTCTAGCGGCTACGAGCAGTACTTC.

The rearrangement uses TRBV7-2 and TRBJ1-2; no reliable D call. This CDR3 has 16 residues. The germline V and J ends were trimmed by 6 bases and 4 bases, with 21 bases remaining between them. Per germline, CDR1 SGHTA and CDR2 FQGNSA. CDR3 coding DNA: TGTGCCAGCAGACCTCCGCCGGGGTCTACCCTCTATGGCTACACCTTC. Its translation: CASRPPPGSTLYGYTF.

This chain links TRBV27 with TRBJ1-2; D ambiguous. CDR1 MNHEY and CDR2 SMNVEV come from the germline V gene (reference sequence). The CDR3 covers 14 residues. Trimming left V 5 bases short and J 2 bases short, with 12 bases between. The CDR3 bases are TGTGCCAGCAGTACTCGCTCGGTGAACTATGGCTACACCTTC. It encodes CASSTRSVNYGYTF.

The rearrangement joins TRBV27 to TRBJ2-7, with TRBD1 matching 7 bases. The J segment lost 5 bases and the V segment lost 6 bases, leaving 10 bases of the junction unmatched. CDR1 and CDR2 (germline): MNHEY, SMNVEV (reference sequence). This CDR3 region has 14 residues. CDR3 protein: CASRPDRSDHEQYF. The CDR3 DNA is TGTGCCAGCAGGCCGGACAGGAGCGACCACGAGCAGTACTTC.

The rearrangement joins TRBV5-1 to TRBJ1-6; maybe TRBD1 (6 bases). With 0 bases removed from V and 2 bases from J, the gap between germline ends came to 18 bases. The CDR3 totals 19 residues. Germline CDR1 and CDR2: SGHRS and YFSETQ. The CDR3 sequence: CASSLVPSRGRTYNSPLHF. The CDR3, as DNA: TGCGCCAGCAGCTTGGTCCCCAGCAGGGGTAGGACCTATAATTCACCCCTCCACTTT. The full variable domain, with the rest looked up from reference TRBV5-1 and TRBJ1-6, is KAGVTQTPRYLIKTRGQQVTLSCSPISGHRSVSWYQQTPGQGLQFLFEYFSETQRNKGNFPGRFSGRQFSNSRSEMNVSTLELGDSALYLCASSLVPSRGRTYNSPLHFGNGTRLTVT.